Included here is one TCR beta chain sequence, with context. Its matching antigen is unknown. Scientists isolated CD4+ T cells after a roughly 9-day culture period ended. Two doses of BNT162b2 or mRNA-1273 vaccine were administered to participants. Sequencing used immunoSEQ multiplex PCR; TCRdb keeps in-frame clones, though not all of them. The table lists about 73,000 clones, approximately 73% of them singletons. In germline, CDR1 is MGHDK, CDR2 SYGVNS. This CDR3 has 17 residues. V lost 5 bases and J lost 5; bases outside the gene matches: 16. The data belong to a study of vaccination effects on CD4 cells after COVID-19.

Sequenced here: CD4+ T cells from PBMCs cultured without peptide, sampled after COVID-19 vaccination. The source of this sequence is a human donor who received a COVID-19 vaccine. The chain uses TRBV25-1 and TRBJ2-3; 7 nucleotides match TRBD1. The CDR3 loop is CASSPRTGETERDTQYF. The CDR3 nucleotides are TGTGCCAGCAGTCCGAGAACAGGGGAGACGGAACGAGATACGCAGTATTTT.